These T cell receptor beta chains were read from a single sample in a study of cytomegalovirus exposure and HLA in healthy donors. Assay: immunoSEQ multiplex PCR; the TCRdb copy retains only in-frame clones and omits some. The repertoire has some 180,000 clones, more than 65% of them found once; the top ten carry 1.5% to 2%. Source material: PBMCs. These receptors all stem from a woman aged 25 to 45 in good health and CMV-seronegative. The CDR3 runs from the conserved cysteine through the conserved F or W. D genes are given only for firm matches. Clone size is not always given. Where it is, it says once, few, many or a class for expanded clones.

cdr3_nt cdr3_aa clone_size v_call d_call j_call
TGTGCCAGCAAATCCGCCGGGGAGACTAACTATGGCTACACCTTC CASKSAGETNYGYTF - TRBV5-4 - TRBJ1-2
TGTGCCAGCAGTGCCTTAGCCGGGAGCACTGAAGCTTTCTTT CASSALAGSTEAFF - TRBV27 - TRBJ1-1
TGTGCCAGCACGGGAAACGGCGGGGGGCTCTACGAGCAGTACTTC CASTGNGGGLYEQYF few TRBV6-1 TRBD2 TRBJ2-7
TGTGCCGGCAGCGTTGAAACAGGGCACACTGAAGCTTTCTTT CAGSVETGHTEAFF - TRBV11-2 - TRBJ1-1
TGCGCCAGCAGCTTGCCGCAGGGGGGTTCCTACGAGCAGTACTTC CASSLPQGGSYEQYF - TRBV5-1 - TRBJ2-7
TGTGCCAGCAGTCAGGCTTCTCAGGGGGCGCGAGTTGAAAAACTGTTTTTT CASSQASQGARVEKLFF once TRBV28 TRBD1 TRBJ1-4
TGTGCCAGCAGAAGGGGCGGGGGGGATTGGGAGACCCAGTACTTC CASRRGGGDWETQYF - TRBV6-5 TRBD2 TRBJ2-5
TGTGCCTGGAGATCAGGGCCGAATCCGAACACCGGGGAGCTGTTTTTT CAWRSGPNPNTGELFF once TRBV30 - TRBJ2-2
TGTGCCAGTAGTATAGGACTAGCGGGGGGGGACTACAATGAGCAGTTCTTC CASSIGLAGGDYNEQFF - TRBV19 TRBD2 TRBJ2-1
TGTGCCACCAGCGTACAGGGGGCGACCAAAGAGACCCAGTACTTC CATSVQGATKETQYF - TRBV15 TRBD1 TRBJ2-5
TGTGCCAGCAGCTTTAATCGGGAGACCCAGTACTTC CASSFNRETQYF few TRBV7-8 - TRBJ2-5
TGTGCCAGCAGTGACTCTAGGGGCTCTGGGGCCAACGTCCTGACTTTC CASSDSRGSGANVLTF - TRBV25-1 - TRBJ2-6
TGCGCCAGCAGCCTCTTTGCGACAGGATACGAGCAGTACTTC CASSLFATGYEQYF few TRBV4-3 - TRBJ2-7
TGTGCCAGCAGCCAGGGACTAGCGGGATCAACCTACGAGCAGTACTTC CASSQGLAGSTYEQYF - TRBV7-9 TRBD2 TRBJ2-7
TGCGCCAGCAGCTTGGCCGGCAGGGGGAGCACTGAAGCTTTCTTT CASSLAGRGSTEAFF - TRBV5-1 TRBD1 TRBJ1-1
TGTGCCAGCAGCTCCCTAGCGGATACGCAGTATTTT CASSSLADTQYF once TRBV7-8 - TRBJ2-3